This paragraph reports one T cell receptor beta chain. These data come from a study of PD-L1 blockade in urothelial cancer. Clones were sequenced by immunoSEQ multiplex PCR, and TCRdb holds only the in-frame ones, with some missing. The table has 30,000 to 40,000 clones, over 75% seen once. Documented time point: pretreatment peripheral blood. This TCR was recovered from a man between 60 and 75 years old with urothelial cancer. The sequenced sample was PBMCs, obtained around atezolizumab (anti-PD-L1) treatment.

CDR3 sequence reads: CASGLDFTDTQYF. Here the CDR3 DNA reads TGTGCCTCGGGACTGGACTTCACAGATACGCAGTATTTT. The chain employs TRBV30 and TRBJ2-3; possibly TRBD2 for D (6 bases). V was pared by 7 bases and J by 2 bases, with 13 bases between. The germline V gene has CDR1 GTSNPN and CDR2 SVGIG (reference sequence). CDR3 size: 13 residues. Variable domain in full (rest from reference TRBV30 and TRBJ2-3): SQTIHQWPATLVQPVGSPLSLECTVEGTSNPNLYWYRQAAGRGLQLLFYSVGIGQISSEVPQNLSASRPQDRQFILSSKKLLLSDSGFYLCASGLDFTDTQYFGPGTRLTVL.